This T cell receptor (beta chain) derives from a study of beta chain features in type 1 diabetes. CD45RO/CCR7/CD25/CD127/CD95/CD27 sorting isolated CD4+ naive, central memory, regulatory and stem cell-like memory cells. Isolated RNA was reverse transcribed in full, so expressed TCRB transcripts were sequenced. The read count averaged around 4 million across naive, central memory and regulatory T cell samples. This table comes from immunoSEQ multiplex PCR, and its TCRdb copy is limited to in-frame clones, with some not included. The sample shows nearly 250,000 clones, over 65% of them seen only once. The CDR3 sequence is 13 residues long. Trimming pared 4 bases from V and 3 bases from J, leaving 10 bases between. Germline CDR1 reads SGDLS; CDR2 reads YYNGEE.

The chain combines TRBV9 with TRBJ1-1; D gene ambiguous. The sequenced sample consisted of naive CD4+ T cells from blood. The TCR sequence derives from a man aged 25-40 years in good health. In DNA form, the CDR3 reads TGTGCCAGCAGCCCCGTCGGGTACACTGAAGCTTTCTTT. It specifies CASSPVGYTEAFF.